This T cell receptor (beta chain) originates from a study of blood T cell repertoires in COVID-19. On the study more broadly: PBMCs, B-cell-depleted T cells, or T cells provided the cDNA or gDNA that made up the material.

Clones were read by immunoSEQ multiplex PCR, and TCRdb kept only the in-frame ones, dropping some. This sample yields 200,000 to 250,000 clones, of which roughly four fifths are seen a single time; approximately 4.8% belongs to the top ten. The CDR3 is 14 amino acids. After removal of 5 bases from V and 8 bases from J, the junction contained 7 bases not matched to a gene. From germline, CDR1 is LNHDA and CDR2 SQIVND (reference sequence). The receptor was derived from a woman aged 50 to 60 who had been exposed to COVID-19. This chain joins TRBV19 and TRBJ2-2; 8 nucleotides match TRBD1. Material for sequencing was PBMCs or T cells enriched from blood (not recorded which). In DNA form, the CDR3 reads TGTGCCAGTAGTGCCGGGACAGGCGGAGGGGAGCTGTTTTTT. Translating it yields CASSAGTGGGELFF. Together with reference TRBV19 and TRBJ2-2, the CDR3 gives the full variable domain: DGGITQSPKYLFRKEGQNVTLSCEQNLNHDAMYWYRQDPGQGLRLIYYSQIVNDFQKGDIAEGYSVSREKKESFPLTVTSAQKNPTAFYLCASSAGTGGGELFFGEGSRLTVL.